The TCR beta chain described here comes from a study of blood T cells in healthy people across ages. Primers used in a second PCR of roughly 6 to 11 cycles were a sample-barcoded 5' primer and a J-beta primer mix. TCRdb redid the calling of the 5' RACE reads with MiXCR, one entry per CDR3 protein. The profile shows roughly 700,000 distinct CDR3 sequences, less than 40% of them singletons. V was shortened by 7 bases and J by 0 bases, with 12 bases between the two germline ends. The CDR3 contains 14 residues. This clonotype occurred a few times. This TCR was recovered from a woman of 80 years or more in good health. Specimen: blood. The rearrangement uses TRBV12-3 or TRBV12-4 and TRBJ1-1; D call uncertain. CDR3 sequence: CASNTGRLNTEAFF. CDR3 in DNA: TGTGCCAGCAACACGGGAAGACTGAACACTGAAGCTTTCTTT.